Below, 9 T cell receptor beta chains from the same sample are listed, as sequenced in a study of immune evolution from preneoplasia to lung adenocarcinoma (dated by TCRdb to the early 2020s). Libraries were built with the immunoSEQ multiplex PCR assay. Not all clones reach the TCRdb copy of this immuneACCESS table, which keeps in-frame sequences only. Checked studies attribute under half of the gap to unresolved V genes and leave the rest unexplained. For this sample the table gives just over 7,500 clones, of which roughly 84% were detected only once. The ten most abundant clones make up 2% to 2.5% of the sample. Specimen: FFPE minimally invasive lung adenocarcinoma tissue. Sample cell subset or site, as interpreted from the label and publication: micro-invasive lung adenocarcinoma (MIA). These receptors came from a person older than 75 with lung adenocarcinoma.

The chain has TRBV5-1 and TRBJ2-1, with a tentative D call TRBD2 (6 bases). This CDR3 is built from 15 residues. The germline V and J ends were trimmed by 3 bases and 5 bases, with 15 bases remaining between them. Germline loops: CDR1 SGHRS, CDR2 YFSETQ. In DNA, the CDR3 is TGCGCCAGCAGCTCGTGGGACTTACCGGACAATGAGCAGTTCTTC. This gives the protein CASSSWDLPDNEQFF.

This chain uses TRBV9 with TRBJ1-4; unclear D gene. In germline, CDR1 is SGDLS, CDR2 YYNGEE. V lost 3 bases and J lost 7, with 10 bases in between. CDR3 length equals 13 residues. The CDR3, as DNA: TGTGCCAGCAGCGGGCCTCGGGGTGAAAAACTGTTTTTT. Amino acid sequence: CASSGPRGEKLFF. Full variable domain (outside the CDR3, taken from reference TRBV9 and TRBJ1-4): DSGVTQTPKHLITATGQRVTLRCSPRSGDLSVYWYQQSLDQGLQFLIQYYNGEERAKGNILERFSAQQFPDLHSELNLSSLELGDSALYFCASSGPRGEKLFFGSGTQLSVL.

This rearrangement joins TRBV7-9 to TRBJ1-4; no firm D call. Trimming took 5 bases from V and 5 from J, leaving 18 bases between them. The V gene's germline CDR1 is SEHNR and CDR2 FQNEAQ (reference sequence). The CDR3 has 16 residues. CDR3: CASSPEGRVPNEKLFF. Written as DNA, the CDR3 is TGTGCCAGCAGCCCGGAGGGTAGGGTACCGAATGAAAAACTGTTTTTT. The full variable domain, rest sourced from reference TRBV7-9 and TRBJ1-4, is DTGVSQNPRHKITKRGQNVTFRCDPISEHNRLYWYRQTLGQGPEFLTYFQNEAQLEKSRLLSDRFSAERPKGSFSTLEIQRTEQGDSAMYLCASSPEGRVPNEKLFFGSGTQLSVL.

The chain carries TRBV5-1 and TRBJ1-2; 7 bases are shared with TRBD1. J was trimmed by 7 bases and V by 5 bases; bases with no gene match: 5. This CDR3 contains 12 residues. Germline V gene lookup returns CDR1 SGHRS and CDR2 YFSETQ. CDR3 sequence reads: CASSDRAGGYTF. The DNA for the CDR3 is TGCGCCAGCAGTGACAGGGCTGGTGGCTACACCTTC.

This clone was picked up a small number of times. The CDR3: CASSPTRSGSEQFF. In DNA form, the CDR3 reads TGTGCCAGCAGCCCGACTAGGAGCGGGAGTGAGCAGTTCTTC. The chain combines TRBV4-2 with TRBJ2-1, with 8 bases identical to TRBD2. Germline assignment: CDR1 LGHNA and CDR2 YNFKEQ. The CDR3 spans 14 residues. The junction had 8 bases not matched to a gene; V was cut back by 4 bases and J by 9 bases.

The chain recombines TRBV4-1 with TRBJ2-6; 11 positions agree with TRBD2. Unmatched junction bases numbered 7, after V lost 3 bases and J lost 0 bases. The CDR3 sequence is 19 residues long. CDR1 is MGHRA, CDR2 YSYEKL, per germline. CDR3 sequence (DNA): TGCGCCAGCAGCCATACGGGACTAGCGGACGTCTCTGGGGCCAACGTCCTGACTTTC. Translating it yields CASSHTGLADVSGANVLTF.

A note on this clone: Sequence at one end of the junction differs from germline and may be a read error. The rearrangement joins TRBV14 to TRBJ2-1, with 8 bases identical to TRBD2. In germline, CDR1 is SGHDN, CDR2 FVKESK. This CDR3 region has 19 residues. This CDR3 is CASSQDLTGRAKSYNKQFF. CDR3 DNA sequence: TGTGCCAGCAGCCAAGATCTTACCGGGAGGGCAAAATCCTACAATAAGCAGTTCTTC.

V is TRBV29-1 and J is TRBJ2-7, with unresolved D. V was trimmed by 0 bases and J by 3 bases, leaving 15 bases between them. There are 15 residues in the CDR3. The germline V gene has CDR1 SQVTM and CDR2 ANQGSEA. The CDR3 DNA follows: TGCAGCGTTGAAGATAGGATGGGTTCCAACTACGAGCAGTACTTC. Residues: CSVEDRMGSNYEQYF.

In DNA form, the CDR3 reads TGTGCCAGCAGCCGCGCGGGATTTTCGGTTTTGGATACGCAGTATTTT. Translating gives CASSRAGFSVLDTQYF. This chain connects TRBV5-6 to TRBJ2-3; a weak D match, TRBD2 (6 bases). The CDR3 covers 16 residues. Germline values: CDR1 SGHDT, CDR2 YYEEEE. Trimming took 4 bases from V and 6 from J, leaving 21 bases between them.